The 9 T cell receptor beta chains below come from one sample, sequenced in a study of T cell responses to AZD1222 COVID-19 vaccine. Using immunoSEQ multiplex PCR, the repertoire was profiled, and TCRdb retains in-frame clones only, with some absent. The sample lists roughly 140,000 clones, roughly 89% seen once, with 5% in the top ten. The specimen comprised peripheral blood, sampled on day 0 of AZD1222 vaccination. The receptors were sampled from an adult in good health.

The rearrangement links TRBV28 to TRBJ1-2, with TRBD1 identical over 11 bases. Germline V gene sequence: CDR1 MDHEN, CDR2 SYDVKM. The V and J ends lost 5 bases and 7 bases, in that order; junction bases with no gene match: 9. This CDR3 is built from 15 residues. The CDR3 nucleotides are TGTGCCAGCAGTGGACGGACAGGGGGCTTTGGTGGCTACACCTTC. This gives the protein CASSGRTGGFGGYTF.

This clone showed up just once. This chain uses TRBV28 with TRBJ2-2; D is possibly TRBD1 or TRBD2 (5 bases each). The CDR3 totals 16 residues. Trimming removed 6 bases from V and 6 bases from J, with 20 bases in between. The germline V gene encodes CDR1 MDHEN and CDR2 SYDVKM. The CDR3 sequence: CASSSGTPDGAGELFF. The CDR3 DNA reads as TGTGCCAGCAGCTCCGGGACGCCCGATGGAGCCGGGGAGCTGTTTTTT.

This chain links TRBV6-2 or TRBV6-3 with TRBJ1-5, with D uncertain. Trimming pared 1 base from V and 1 base from J, leaving 8 bases between. The length of the CDR3 is 15 residues. CDR1 is MNHEY and CDR2 is SVGEGT in the germline V gene. This chain's CDR3 is CASSYFGNSNQPQHF. The CDR3 region has the DNA TGTGCCAGCAGTTACTTTGGAAACAGCAATCAGCCCCAGCATTTT.

The genes are TRBV27 and TRBJ1-2, with D maybe TRBD1 (5 bases). This CDR3 spans 16 amino acids. V lost 4 bases, J lost 9 bases, and 24 bases lay in between. Germline CDR1 is MNHEY and CDR2 is SMNVEV (reference sequence). CDR3: CASSSLDRGGLVSYTF. The CDR3 nucleotides read TGTGCCAGCAGTTCATTAGATCGGGGGGGGTTAGTTAGCTACACCTTC.

The gene calls are TRBV7-9 and TRBJ2-3; 9 positions agree with TRBD1. V lost 5 bases, J lost 0 bases, and 9 bases stayed unmatched. There are 17 residues in the CDR3. The germline V gene encodes CDR1 SEHNR and CDR2 FQNEAQ (reference sequence). In nucleotides, the CDR3 is TGTGCCAGCAGCACCTACGGACAGGGGCCGAGCACAGATACGCAGTATTTT. It translates to CASSTYGQGPSTDTQYF.

The V call is TRBV2, the J call TRBJ2-4; 10 bases align to TRBD2. Germline CDR1 is SNHLY and CDR2 is FYNNEI. This CDR3 is built from 15 residues. Germline trimming cut 3 bases from V and 7 bases from J; bases unmatched to any gene: 6. The CDR3 DNA is TGTGCCAGCAGTGATTGGTGGACTAGCGGTAACATTCAGTACTTC. Encoded protein: CASSDWWTSGNIQYF.

By frequency in the sample, this clone is medium-sized. The V call is TRBV19, the J call TRBJ2-1, with TRBD2 matching over 9 bases. The J segment lost 2 bases and the V segment lost 5 bases, leaving 4 bases of the junction unmatched. The CDR3 covers 15 residues. Germline lookup yields CDR1 LNHDA and CDR2 SQIVND (reference sequence). Here the CDR3 DNA reads TGTGCCAGTAGTGGGACTAGCTCACCCTACAATGAGCAGTTCTTC. Amino acids: CASSGTSSPYNEQFF.

The V gene is TRBV7-2, the J gene TRBJ2-3, with 10 bases that match TRBD2. The CDR3 runs 17 residues. The V segment lost 7 bases and the J segment 0 bases; nucleotides outside the gene matches: 10. Germline V CDR1 and CDR2: SGHTA, FQGNSA. The CDR3 protein is CASNVWTSGPSTDTQYF. The CDR3 DNA is TGTGCCAGCAACGTTTGGACTAGCGGACCCAGCACAGATACGCAGTATTTT.

The V and J genes are TRBV15 and TRBJ2-1, with D perhaps TRBD2 (5 bases). Trimming removed 0 bases at V and 2 bases at J, with 8 bases between. This CDR3 is built from 15 residues. The germline V gene encodes CDR1 LNHNV and CDR2 YYDKDF (reference sequence). The CDR3 spells CATSRDREPYNEQFF. In nucleotides, the CDR3 is TGTGCCACCAGCAGAGATCGGGAACCCTACAATGAGCAGTTCTTC.